This T cell receptor (beta chain) was sequenced during a study of T cells in Graves' hyperthyroidism and ophthalmopathy. TCR beta CDR3 sequences were amplified from RNA transcripts. The primer set for the first-round RT-PCR of the TCR CDR3 was HTBI. MiXCR, run by TCRdb on the multiplex PCR reads, gives a single entry per CDR3 protein. Here the sample spans about 400,000 distinct CDR3 sequences, roughly an eighth being singletons. Study results and caveats: Ophthalmopathy was told apart from stable hyperthyroidism by a 13 V-J model.

This clonotype showed up many times. Its antigen remains unidentified. The length of the CDR3 is 14 residues. After removal of 1 base from V and 4 bases from J, the junction contained 0 bases not matched to a gene. Germline V lookup: CDR1 MDHEN, CDR2 SYDVKM. Material: blood. This chain uses TRBV28 with TRBJ1-5; 8 nucleotides agree with TRBD1. The sequence was collected from a woman aged 18-30 years with Graves' hyperthyroidism. The CDR3 nucleotides are TGTGCCAGCAGTTTATACAGGGGGAATCAGCCCCAGCATTTT. As protein: CASSLYRGNQPQHF.